The rows below give T cell receptor beta chains drawn from one sample of a study of blood T cells in healthy people across ages. MiXCR, run by TCRdb on the 5' RACE reads, gives a single entry per CDR3 protein. The table includes 850,000 to 1,300,000 distinct CDR3 sequences, more than 35% detected once. The sequenced material came from blood. These receptors came from an older woman in good health. The conserved cysteine and the conserved F or W are not part of the CDR3 here. The order of the fields is V gene, clone size, CDR3 protein. Size tells how often a clone was seen (once, few, many) or the class of an expanded clone, and some rows leave it out.

v_gene: TRBV7-9; abundance: .; CDR3aa: ASSLATGLRNQPQH
v_gene: TRBV15; abundance: many; CDR3aa: ATNPGQGAWQPQH
v_gene: TRBV5-5; abundance: .; CDR3aa: ASSLVPGNTGELF
v_gene: TRBV12-3/TRBV12-4; abundance: few; CDR3aa: ASSLQVRWSLANTGELF
v_gene: TRBV29-1; abundance: few; CDR3aa: SVGEGNSPLH
v_gene: TRBV7-3; abundance: once; CDR3aa: AGSAGLAGGRTSDTQY
v_gene: TRBV6-1; abundance: .; CDR3aa: ASSRGHSRENEQF
v_gene: TRBV20-1; abundance: few; CDR3aa: SARDLRTGLYNEQF
v_gene: TRBV5-3; abundance: .; CDR3aa: ARSPDYLTQDSTDTQY
v_gene: TRBV12-3/TRBV12-4; abundance: .; CDR3aa: ASRRASGRNEQF
v_gene: TRBV29-1; abundance: .; CDR3aa: SVDKLDFEQF
v_gene: TRBV12-3/TRBV12-4; abundance: .; CDR3aa: ASSPRGGQGGNEQF
v_gene: TRBV19; abundance: .; CDR3aa: ASRGLRNLDSTDTQY
v_gene: TRBV10-3; abundance: .; CDR3aa: AISDSGTSGDPTTDTQY
v_gene: TRBV3-1; abundance: many; CDR3aa: ASSQFGSSYNEQF
v_gene: TRBV11-2; abundance: .; CDR3aa: ASSSRDRVHNEQF
v_gene: TRBV19; abundance: .; CDR3aa: ASSIPRLSGQEVYVLT
v_gene: TRBV7-9; abundance: many; CDR3aa: ASSLVTANYGYT
v_gene: TRBV2; abundance: .; CDR3aa: ASSEWSGAADTQY
v_gene: TRBV28; abundance: .; CDR3aa: ASSLPGQGGNEQY
v_gene: TRBV12-3/TRBV12-4; abundance: .; CDR3aa: ASTETTGGWGYT
v_gene: TRBV27; abundance: .; CDR3aa: ASSPIGGGGRDSYEQY
v_gene: TRBV7-9; abundance: many; CDR3aa: ASSFRNYNEQF
v_gene: TRBV10-2; abundance: .; CDR3aa: ASSDRTGQETQY
v_gene: TRBV3-1; abundance: .; CDR3aa: ASNGQGPFSYEQY
v_gene: TRBV21-1; abundance: .; CDR3aa: ASSKALGGSSYNEQF